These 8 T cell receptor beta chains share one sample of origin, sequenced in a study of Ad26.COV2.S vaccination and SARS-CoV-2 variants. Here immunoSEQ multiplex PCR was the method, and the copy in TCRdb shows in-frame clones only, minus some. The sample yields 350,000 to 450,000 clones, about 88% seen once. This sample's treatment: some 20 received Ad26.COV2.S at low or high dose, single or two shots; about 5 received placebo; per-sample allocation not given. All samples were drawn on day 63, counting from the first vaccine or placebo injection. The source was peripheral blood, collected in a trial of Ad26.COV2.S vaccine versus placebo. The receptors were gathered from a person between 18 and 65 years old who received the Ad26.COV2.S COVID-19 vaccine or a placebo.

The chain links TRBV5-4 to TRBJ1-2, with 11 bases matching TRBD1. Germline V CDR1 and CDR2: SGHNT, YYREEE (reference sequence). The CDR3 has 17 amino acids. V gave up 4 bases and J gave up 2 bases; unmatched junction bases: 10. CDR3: CASSPGQGASANYGYTF. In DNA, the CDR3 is TGTGCCAGCAGCCCCGGACAGGGGGCGTCCGCAAACTATGGCTACACCTTC.

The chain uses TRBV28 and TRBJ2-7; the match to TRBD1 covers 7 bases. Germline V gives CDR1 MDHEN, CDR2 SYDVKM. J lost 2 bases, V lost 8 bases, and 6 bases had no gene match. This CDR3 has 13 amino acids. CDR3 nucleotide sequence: TGTGCCAGCCGACGGACAGGACCCTACGAGCAGTACTTC. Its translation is CASRRTGPYEQYF.

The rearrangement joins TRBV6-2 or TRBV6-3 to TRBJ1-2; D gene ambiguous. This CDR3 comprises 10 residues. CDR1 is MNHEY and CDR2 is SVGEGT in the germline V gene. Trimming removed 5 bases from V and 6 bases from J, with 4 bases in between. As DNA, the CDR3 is TGTGCCAGCAGTCATAATGGCTACACCTTC. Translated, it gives CASSHNGYTF.

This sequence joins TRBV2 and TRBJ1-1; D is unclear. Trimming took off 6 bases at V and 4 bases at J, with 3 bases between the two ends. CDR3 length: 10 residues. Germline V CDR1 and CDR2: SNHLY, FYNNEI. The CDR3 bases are TGTGCCAGCAGCGCCACTGAAGCTTTCTTT. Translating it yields CASSATEAFF.

CDR3 DNA: TGTGCCAGCAGTAGGACTAGCGACAATGAGCAGTTCTTC. Protein sequence: CASSRTSDNEQFF. V and J are TRBV2 and TRBJ2-1; 9 bases map to TRBD2. Per germline, CDR1 SNHLY and CDR2 FYNNEI. V lost 5 bases to trimming and J lost 5 bases; unmatched junction nucleotides: 1. The CDR3 extends over 13 amino acids.

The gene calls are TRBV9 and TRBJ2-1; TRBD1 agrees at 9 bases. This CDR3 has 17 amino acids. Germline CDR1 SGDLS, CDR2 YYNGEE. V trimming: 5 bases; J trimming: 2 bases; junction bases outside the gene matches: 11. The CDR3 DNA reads TGTGCCAGCAGTGTTTCAATAACAGGGGGCCCCTACAATGAGCAGTTCTTC. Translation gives CASSVSITGGPYNEQFF.

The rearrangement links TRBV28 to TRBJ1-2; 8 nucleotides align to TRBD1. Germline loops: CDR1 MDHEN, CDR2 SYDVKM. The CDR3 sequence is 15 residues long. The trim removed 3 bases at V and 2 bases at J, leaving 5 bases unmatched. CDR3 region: CASSLVGQVNYGYTF. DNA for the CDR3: TGTGCCAGCAGTTTGGTGGGACAGGTGAACTATGGCTACACCTTC.

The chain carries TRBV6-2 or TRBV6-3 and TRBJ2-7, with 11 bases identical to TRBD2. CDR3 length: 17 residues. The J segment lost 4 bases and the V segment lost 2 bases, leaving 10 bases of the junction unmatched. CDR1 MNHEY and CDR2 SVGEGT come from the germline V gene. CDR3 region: CASSYRQSSSGRYEQYF. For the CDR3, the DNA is TGTGCCAGCAGTTACCGCCAATCTTCTAGCGGGAGGTACGAGCAGTACTTC.